The sequence of this T cell receptor (beta chain) was determined in a study of T-cell memory formation after mild COVID-19. Turning to the study itself: Largely, TCR clusters stayed within a single donor.

Study-wide results and caveats: Whereas later expanders leaned CD4+, clones contracting day 15 to 85 showed a balanced CD4/CD8 makeup. CD8+ contracting clones occupied EMRA, while CD4+ ones occupied mainly CM and EM.

The sample holds many counts of this clonotype. Its antigen is not identified. Using constant-segment primers, 5'RACE produced TCR alpha and TCR beta cDNA libraries carrying sample barcodes and UMIs. MiXCR, run by TCRdb on the 5' RACE reads, gives a single entry per CDR3 protein. The sample contains around 130,000 distinct CDR3 sequences, 15% to 20% of which appear only once. The V end was cut by 1 base, the J end by 0 bases, with 14 bases between. The CDR3 is made up of 17 amino acids. CDR1 is SGHTA, CDR2 FQGTGA, per germline. V gene TRBV7-3 combines with J gene TRBJ2-3; the D is unclear. Sequencing input: PBMCs or a T cell subset sorted from them (not recorded which). This receptor was obtained from a man aged 18 to 30 who had mild COVID-19 (a few samples of this study predate the infection). Cell type and time point are not known. CDR3 nucleotides: TGTGCCAGCAGCTTAATCTCGGCTATCACTAGCACAGATACGCAGTATTTT. Translation: CASSLISAITSTDTQYF.